This is a list of T cell receptor beta chains from one sample in a study of cytomegalovirus exposure and HLA in healthy donors. Generated by immunoSEQ multiplex PCR, the TCRdb table keeps only in-frame clones and is missing some. The sample has tens of thousands of clones. Sequencing was performed on PBMCs. The source of these receptors is a man between 18 and 35 years old in good health and CMV-seropositive. CDR3s leave out the opening cysteine and the closing phenylalanine or tryptophan.

v_call: TRBV28
j_call: TRBJ2-6
cdr3_aa: ASSSPGREGANVLT

v_call: TRBV9
j_call: TRBJ1-1
cdr3_aa: ASSVDSVGHRMNTEAF

v_call: TRBV6-5
j_call: TRBJ1-1
cdr3_aa: ASNNPTENTEAF

v_call: TRBV5-1
j_call: TRBJ2-7
cdr3_aa: ASSWKDNSYEQY

v_call: TRBV27
j_call: TRBJ1-5
cdr3_aa: ASSLGRGQPQH

v_call: TRBV4-1
j_call: TRBJ2-1
cdr3_aa: ASSRVGQGLVEQF

v_call: TRBV28
j_call: TRBJ1-2
cdr3_aa: ASSIQGASLYGYT

v_call: TRBV27
j_call: TRBJ1-5
cdr3_aa: ASSGGWSNQPQH

v_call: TRBV7-3
j_call: TRBJ1-2
cdr3_aa: ASSSGQGWKYDGYT

v_call: TRBV6-1
j_call: TRBJ2-2
cdr3_aa: AMGTGYGTGELF

v_call: TRBV2
j_call: TRBJ2-7
cdr3_aa: ASSPTGSRKY

v_call: TRBV18
j_call: TRBJ2-1
cdr3_aa: ASSPPEGRNEQF

v_call: TRBV28
j_call: TRBJ2-5
cdr3_aa: ASSRPAGAGETQY

v_call: TRBV6-1
j_call: TRBJ1-2
cdr3_aa: ASRSTGDGYT

v_call: TRBV28
j_call: TRBJ2-3
cdr3_aa: ASSLTASPDTQY

v_call: TRBV25-1
j_call: TRBJ1-2
cdr3_aa: ASSPKERVGYT

v_call: TRBV21-1
j_call: TRBJ1-5
cdr3_aa: ASSKALDFPYSNQPQH

v_call: TRBV5-1
j_call: TRBJ2-5
cdr3_aa: ASGEFVMETQY

v_call: TRBV5-1
j_call: TRBJ1-4
cdr3_aa: ASSSDKPNEKLF

v_call: TRBV5-1
j_call: TRBJ1-2
cdr3_aa: ASSRSGDVKYGYT

v_call: TRBV19
j_call: TRBJ1-5
cdr3_aa: ASTHSQGSNQPQH

v_call: TRBV11-2
j_call: TRBJ1-6
cdr3_aa: ASSLRRSGNSPLH

v_call: TRBV7-9
j_call: TRBJ2-1
cdr3_aa: ASSPTSGGDNEQF

v_call: TRBV29-1
j_call: TRBJ2-6
cdr3_aa: SVDDGSGANVLT

v_call: TRBV2
j_call: TRBJ1-3
cdr3_aa: ASSEDRVAGNTIY

v_call: TRBV6-4
j_call: -
cdr3_aa: ASSILGQGYEQY

v_call: TRBV9
j_call: TRBJ1-2
cdr3_aa: ASSDTWGYT

v_call: TRBV19
j_call: TRBJ1-2
cdr3_aa: ASSIDTADSYGYT

v_call: TRBV11-3
j_call: TRBJ2-2
cdr3_aa: ASSYYDRGLASNGELF

v_call: TRBV5-1
j_call: TRBJ2-5
cdr3_aa: ASSLRLTRETQY

v_call: TRBV6-1
j_call: TRBJ2-2
cdr3_aa: ASSERLRGTGELF

v_call: TRBV7-8
j_call: TRBJ1-5
cdr3_aa: ASSGPGQGGQPQH

v_call: TRBV11-3
j_call: TRBJ1-1
cdr3_aa: ASSPFGAGDTEAF

v_call: TRBV7-6
j_call: TRBJ1-6
cdr3_aa: ASSDDRGLSPLH

v_call: TRBV19
j_call: TRBJ1-2
cdr3_aa: ASSMGQIGGYT

v_call: TRBV19
j_call: TRBJ1-2
cdr3_aa: ASTRADNYGYT

v_call: TRBV5-1
j_call: TRBJ1-1
cdr3_aa: ASSLHPPSPRGEAF

v_call: TRBV5-6
j_call: TRBJ2-7
cdr3_aa: ASSLRRQLTYEQY

v_call: TRBV5-6
j_call: TRBJ2-1
cdr3_aa: ASSPVRGRASYNEQF

v_call: TRBV5-1
j_call: TRBJ2-7
cdr3_aa: ASSLTGQGLGDEQY

v_call: TRBV19
j_call: TRBJ1-1
cdr3_aa: ASSIYSGNTEAF

v_call: TRBV2
j_call: TRBJ2-3
cdr3_aa: ASSAQQHTQY

v_call: TRBV13
j_call: TRBJ1-1
cdr3_aa: ASSFRDTEAF

v_call: TRBV4-1
j_call: TRBJ2-1
cdr3_aa: ASSQEGGGYNEQF

v_call: TRBV4-1
j_call: TRBJ2-7
cdr3_aa: ASSQAGGHSYEQY

v_call: TRBV15
j_call: TRBJ1-1
cdr3_aa: ATSREGGNTEAF

v_call: TRBV10-3
j_call: TRBJ2-2
cdr3_aa: AISESIKAGGKTGELF

v_call: TRBV9
j_call: TRBJ1-2
cdr3_aa: ASSLGQGTGGYT

v_call: TRBV7-9
j_call: TRBJ2-2
cdr3_aa: ASSPPGELF

v_call: TRBV11-2
j_call: TRBJ2-7
cdr3_aa: ASSLEAGSAYEQY